Listed below are T cell receptor beta chains from one sample, sequenced in a study of OX40 agonist ivuxolimab in advanced cancers. Assay used: immunoSEQ multiplex PCR; TCRdb lists only in-frame clones, some missing. The repertoire holds about 22,000 clones, with approximately 80% as singletons. Material: CD4+ or CD8+ T cells sorted from blood, obtained in a trial of the OX40 agonist ivuxolimab. These receptor sequences come from an adult with an advanced solid tumor such as melanoma, head and neck, liver or kidney cancer. The conserved cysteine and the conserved F or W are not part of the CDR3 here. Fields, in order: CDR3 length, J gene, V gene, CDR3 protein.

CDR3 length: 12
J gene: TRBJ2-5
V gene: TRBV7-2
CDR3 protein: ASSLTGGMGTQY

CDR3 length: 12
J gene: TRBJ2-1
V gene: TRBV7-5
CDR3 protein: ARSLVQGYNEQF

CDR3 length: 11
J gene: TRBJ1-2
V gene: TRBV29-1
CDR3 protein: SVALGHNYGYT

CDR3 length: 12
J gene: TRBJ1-1
V gene: TRBV7-2
CDR3 protein: ASSRGQLNTEAF

CDR3 length: 15
J gene: TRBJ2-1
V gene: TRBV27
CDR3 protein: ASSFRARASSYNEQF

CDR3 length: 12
J gene: TRBJ2-1
V gene: TRBV15
CDR3 protein: ATSPLSSYNEQF

CDR3 length: 12
J gene: TRBJ2-3
V gene: TRBV9
CDR3 protein: ASLSSASTDTQY

CDR3 length: 14
J gene: TRBJ2-7
V gene: TRBV27
CDR3 protein: ASSYLLAGDPYEQY

CDR3 length: 14
J gene: TRBJ1-6
V gene: TRBV7-3
CDR3 protein: ASSLDGSSYNSPLH

CDR3 length: 14
J gene: TRBJ2-2
V gene: TRBV7-9
CDR3 protein: ASSFTGTGYTGELF

CDR3 length: 17
J gene: TRBJ2-2
V gene: TRBV9
CDR3 protein: ASNAEGQKDNANTGELF

CDR3 length: 13
J gene: TRBJ2-7
V gene: TRBV19
CDR3 protein: ASSSGTGGTYEQY

CDR3 length: 12
J gene: TRBJ2-7
V gene: TRBV27
CDR3 protein: ASSPTRGLYEQY

CDR3 length: 12
J gene: TRBJ2-7
V gene: TRBV5-6
CDR3 protein: ASSLIGQNYEQY

CDR3 length: 13
J gene: TRBJ2-7
V gene: TRBV6-6
CDR3 protein: ASSYSPSTGEEQY